This TCR beta chain originates from a study of long-term antiretroviral therapy in people with HIV. It was version v3.0 of the immunoSEQ assay that was run at survey level. Data came from immunoSEQ multiplex PCR; TCRdb stores just in-frame clones and leaves some out. The sample has about 28,000 clones; 95% are singletons. HIV-positive participants all received treatment in the United States. Trimming cost V 2 bases and J 4 bases; bases outside gene matches: 3. The germline CDR1 and CDR2 sequences are MNHEY and SMNVEV (reference sequence). The CDR3 loop spans 14 amino acids. The genes are TRBV27 and TRBJ2-7, with 9 positions matching TRBD2. Sequencing was performed on unsorted PBMCs, taken 5.3 years after starting antiretroviral therapy. The source of this sequence is a man aged 45-60 years with HIV. The CDR3 nucleotides are TGTGCCAGCAGTTTAGCTAGCGGGATTTACGAGCAGTACTTC. Its protein is CASSLASGIYEQYF.